Shown below are 18 T cell receptor beta chains from a single sample sequenced in a study of identical twins (dated by TCRdb to about 2016). Receptors were amplified or captured by 5' RACE. TCRdb records Illumina HiSeq 2000 as the sequencer. The public reads were quality trimmed at Q25 with fastp and then assembled into clones with MiXCR by TCRdb, keeping productive beta chains. CDR3 protein sequences are deduplicated, and each keeps its most common genes and DNA. The sample includes about 470,000 distinct CDR3 sequences, with 20% to 25% observed a single time. The ten largest clones take up 2.5% to 3.5% of the sample. A further study also used this sample, focusing on T cells expressing NK-cell markers.

The sequenced sample consisted of CD4+ T cells sorted from blood. All receptors come from a woman aged 18 to 35 in good health.

This clonotype has a handful of counts. The CDR3 here is CASSVKQGRDTGELFF. Here the CDR3 DNA reads TGTGCCAGCAGCGTAAAACAGGGGAGGGACACCGGGGAGCTGTTTTTT. The J gene is TRBJ2-2, the V gene TRBV9; D may be TRBD1 or TRBD2 (7 bases each). There are 16 residues in the CDR3. CDR1 SGDLS and CDR2 YYNGEE come from the germline V gene. V lost 1 base, J lost 3 bases, and 13 bases lay in between.

This clonotype was observed a handful of times. The genes are TRBV5-6 and TRBJ1-6, with 8 nucleotides matching TRBD1. From germline, CDR1 is SGHDT and CDR2 YYEEEE. This CDR3 comprises 16 residues. V lost 3 bases, J lost 8 bases, and 10 bases stayed unmatched. The CDR3 coding sequence is TGTGCCAGCAGCTCAGGGGGCATCGGATGGGATTCACCCCTCCACTTT. It translates to CASSSGGIGWDSPLHF.

The rearrangement links TRBV29-1 to TRBJ1-5; D unclear. In germline, CDR1 is SQVTM, CDR2 ANQGSEA. V was shortened by 5 bases and J by 4 bases, with 12 bases between the two germline ends. CDR3 length: 13 amino acids. The CDR3 DNA follows: TGCAGCGTTTCGGCGGGGATTAATCAGCCCCAGCATTTT. This translates into CSVSAGINQPQHF. The full variable domain, rest sourced from reference TRBV29-1 and TRBJ1-5, is SAVISQKPSRDICQRGTSLTIQCQVDSQVTMMFWYRQQPGQSLTLIATANQGSEATYESGFVIDKFPISRPNLTFSTLTVSNMSPEDSSIYLCSVSAGINQPQHFGDGTRLSIL.

This clonotype has ten or more counts. In DNA, the CDR3 is TGTGCCAGCACCTGGGGAGGAGACAGGCATCCAGAAGCTTTCTTT. This encodes CASTWGGDRHPEAFF. The chain uses TRBV12-3 or TRBV12-4 and TRBJ1-1; possibly TRBD1 for D (6 bases). CDR3 length equals 15 residues. Trimming stripped 7 bases from V and 8 bases from J, with 23 bases between.

This chain connects TRBV29-1 to TRBJ2-2, with 11 bases that match TRBD2. This CDR3 comprises 18 residues. Germline lookup yields CDR1 SQVTM and CDR2 ANQGSEA. With V trimmed by 7 bases and J by 4 bases, 17 bases remained unmatched. The CDR3 DNA reads TGCAGCGCCCAAGGGGATAGCGGGAGGGCCTTGGGCACCGGGGAGCTGTTTTTT. Encoded protein: CSAQGDSGRALGTGELFF.

The sample holds a few counts of this clonotype. J is TRBJ1-2 and V is TRBV6-4; 9 bases are shared with TRBD1. Germline CDR1 is MRHNA and CDR2 is SNTAGT. After removal of 6 bases from V and 6 bases from J, the junction contained 5 bases not matched to a gene. CDR3 size: 13 residues. The CDR3 loop reads CASRRGQGDGYTF. The CDR3, as DNA: TGTGCCAGCAGGAGGGGACAGGGAGATGGCTACACCTTC.

The chain employs TRBV27 and TRBJ2-3; D unclear. This CDR3 region has 14 residues. Germline CDR1 is MNHEY and CDR2 is SMNVEV (reference sequence). Trimming took off 4 bases at V and 2 bases at J, with 10 bases between the two ends. The CDR3 bases are TGTGCCAGCAGTTACAGCTACGACACAGATACGCAGTATTTT. Protein: CASSYSYDTDTQYF.

This clonotype was detected a few times. This chain joins TRBV2 and TRBJ1-2; D uncertain. This CDR3 region has 11 residues. Per the germline V gene, CDR1 is SNHLY and CDR2 is FYNNEI. Trimming shortened V by 8 bases and J by 3 bases, and 7 bases separated the two germline ends. Here the CDR3 reads CASGLDYGYTF. CDR3 in DNA: TGTGCCAGCGGACTCGACTATGGCTACACCTTC.

This rearrangement joins TRBV12-3 or TRBV12-4 to TRBJ2-7; D perhaps matches TRBD2 (5 bases). The CDR3 has 15 residues. V was clipped by 6 bases and J by 9 bases, with 24 bases between them. The CDR3 DNA is TGTGCCAGCAGCCCCCGCGGAGGCACTGGTGCGGCGCAGTACTTC. It encodes CASSPRGGTGAAQYF.

This clonotype has more than one count but fewer than ten. This chain joins TRBV4-3 and TRBJ1-6; 10 bases map to TRBD1. V shed 0 bases, J shed 7 bases, and the junction held 9 bases outside the gene matches. Germline CDR1 is LGHNA and CDR2 is YSLEER. The CDR3 covers 18 residues. CDR3: CASSQEVYRDRGNSPLHF. The CDR3 DNA reads as TGCGCCAGCAGCCAAGAAGTATACCGGGACAGGGGAAATTCACCCCTCCACTTT.

In this sample, this clonotype turned up a few times. The chain links TRBV20-1 to TRBJ2-7; a possible D gene is TRBD2 (5 bases). Germline V CDR1 and CDR2: DFQATT, SNEGSKA (reference sequence). V lost 3 bases to trimming and J lost 3 bases, with 9 bases between them. The CDR3 has 12 residues. Written as DNA, the CDR3 is TGCAGTGCTAGGCGCACTAGCTACGAGCAGTACTTC. Its protein is CSARRTSYEQYF.

This clonotype was found a few times. A much larger clone differs by one base, so this may be a read error. The V call is TRBV20-1, the J call TRBJ1-6; D not certain. V shed 0 bases and J shed 0 bases, with 9 bases lying between them. The germline V gene has CDR1 DFQATT and CDR2 SNEGSKA (reference sequence). This CDR3 is 16 amino acids long. The CDR3 region is CSARESGVSYNSPLHF. The CDR3 nucleotides are TGCAGTGCTAGAGAGTCTGGGGTCTCCTATAATTCACCCCTCCACTTT.

This clonotype was seen a few times. J is TRBJ2-7 and V is TRBV20-1, with unresolved D. Trimming left V 1 base short and J 0 bases short, with 10 bases between. Per the germline V gene, CDR1 is DFQATT and CDR2 is SNEGSKA (reference sequence). The length of the CDR3 is 14 residues. DNA of the CDR3: TGCAGTGCTAGAGTCGGGCGGAGCTCCTACGAGCAGTACTTC. Translating it yields CSARVGRSSYEQYF.

The J gene is TRBJ2-1, the V gene TRBV7-2; 8 positions agree with TRBD2. CDR1 and CDR2 from the germline V gene are SGHTA and FQGNSA. The CDR3 loop spans 14 amino acids. With 5 bases clipped from V and 8 bases from J, the junction kept 8 bases outside the gene matches. As DNA, the CDR3 is TGTGCCAGCAGCCCAAGCGGGAGTATGCATGAGCAGTTCTTC. Amino acid sequence: CASSPSGSMHEQFF.

The V gene is TRBV25-1, the J gene TRBJ1-2; unclear D gene. The CDR3 is 12 amino acids. Germline V gives CDR1 MGHDK, CDR2 SYGVNS. Trimming took off 3 bases at V and 4 bases at J, with 6 bases between the two ends. The CDR3 DNA is TGTGCCAGCAGTGATCATGCCTATGGCTACACCTTC. Its translation: CASSDHAYGYTF.

This clonotype was seen a few times. V gene TRBV27 combines with J gene TRBJ1-2, with D possibly being TRBD1 (5 bases). Trimming took off 8 bases at V and 5 bases at J, with 15 bases between the two ends. Germline CDR1 is MNHEY and CDR2 is SMNVEV (reference sequence). There are 13 residues in the CDR3. Here the CDR3 reads CASGGGGRYGYTF. The CDR3 DNA is TGTGCCAGCGGGGGAGGAGGAAGATATGGCTACACCTTC.

In this sample, this clonotype turned up many times. V is TRBV29-1 and J is TRBJ2-3, with D perhaps TRBD1 or TRBD2 (6 bases each). Germline V gives CDR1 SQVTM, CDR2 ANQGSEA. The CDR3 contains 15 residues. Trimming removed 7 bases at V and 3 bases at J, with 20 bases between. The CDR3 coding sequence is TGCAGCGGGGACATGGCGGGATTAAGGACAGATACGCAGTATTTT. Translating gives CSGDMAGLRTDTQYF.

This clonotype occurred a few times. This chain links TRBV5-1 with TRBJ2-1; 8 bases map to TRBD1. Germline V CDR1 and CDR2: SGHRS, YFSETQ. V shed 4 bases, J shed 8 bases, and the junction held 8 bases outside the gene matches. CDR3 length: 14 amino acids. In DNA, the CDR3 is TGCGCCAGCAGCGCCCGACAGGGGAGGTATGAGCAGTTCTTC. Its translation is CASSARQGRYEQFF.